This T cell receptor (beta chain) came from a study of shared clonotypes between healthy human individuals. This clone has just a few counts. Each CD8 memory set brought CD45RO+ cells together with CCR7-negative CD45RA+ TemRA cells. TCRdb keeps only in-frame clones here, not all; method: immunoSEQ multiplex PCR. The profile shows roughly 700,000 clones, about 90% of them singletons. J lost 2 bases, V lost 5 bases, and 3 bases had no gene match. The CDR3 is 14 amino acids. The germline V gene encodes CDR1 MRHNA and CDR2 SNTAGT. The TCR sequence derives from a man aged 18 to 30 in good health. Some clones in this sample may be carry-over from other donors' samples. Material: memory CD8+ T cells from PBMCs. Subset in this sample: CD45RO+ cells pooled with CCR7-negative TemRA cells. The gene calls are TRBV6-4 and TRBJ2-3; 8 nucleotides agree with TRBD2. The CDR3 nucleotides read TGTGCCAGCAGTACTAGCGGCAACACAGATACGCAGTATTTT. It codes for CASSTSGNTDTQYF.